Following are 21 T cell receptor beta chains from one sample sequenced in a study of cytomegalovirus exposure and HLA in healthy donors. PCR employed 60 Vbeta and 13 Jbeta primers. TCRdb's copy holds only in-frame clones and misses some; the assay was immunoSEQ multiplex PCR. The table has roughly 98,000 clones, 75% to 85% seen once; the top ten hold around 9.9%. Sequenced sample: PBMCs. These receptors all come from a man younger than 30 in good health and CMV-seropositive.

V gene TRBV27 combines with J gene TRBJ2-7, with D unclear. Germline lookup yields CDR1 MNHEY and CDR2 SMNVEV (reference sequence). This CDR3 spans 15 amino acids. The V end was cut by 5 bases, the J end by 0 bases, with 14 bases between. DNA for the CDR3: TGTGCCAGCAGTCCCCTCACTGTGAGCTCCTACGAGCAGTACTTC. Translated: CASSPLTVSSYEQYF.

The V gene is TRBV7-8, the J gene TRBJ2-1, with 14 bases identical to TRBD2. Looked up from germline, CDR1 is SGHVS and CDR2 is FQNEAQ. V lost 6 bases, J lost 4 bases, and 17 bases stayed unmatched. The CDR3 consists of 20 residues. CDR3 sequence (DNA): TGTGCCAGCAGGTCCCGGACTAGCGGGGGGCGGGGGTTGGGTTACAATGAGCAGTTCTTC. Residues: CASRSRTSGGRGLGYNEQFF. Combining the CDR3 with reference TRBV7-8 and TRBJ2-1 gives the whole variable domain GAGVSQSPRYKVAKRGQDVALRCDPISGHVSLFWYQQALGQGPEFLTYFQNEAQLDKSGLPSDRFFAERPEGSVSTLKIQRTQQEDSAVYLCASRSRTSGGRGLGYNEQFFGPGTRLTVL.

V gene TRBV27 combines with J gene TRBJ2-5; 9 bases are a match to TRBD2. The DNA matches TRBJ2-7 better at its end, which makes the J call doubtful. Germline V gene lookup returns CDR1 MNHEY and CDR2 SMNVEV (reference sequence). The CDR3 is 16 amino acids. In DNA form, the CDR3 reads TGTGCCAGCAGTATCGATAGCGGGGGCGAACTTTACGAGCAGTACTTC. This codes for CASSIDSGGELYEQYF.

The J gene is TRBJ2-5, the V gene TRBV6-1, with 9 bases identical to TRBD2. Trimming at V came to 4 bases and at J to 3 bases, leaving 12 bases not matched to a gene. The CDR3 totals 17 residues. CDR1 is MNHNS and CDR2 is SASEGT in the germline V gene. The CDR3 DNA sequence: TGTGCCAGCAGTGTGACGGGCGGGGGGGGATCTGAAGAGACCCAGTACTTC. This codes for CASSVTGGGGSEETQYF.

This clone was counted between two and nine times. The chain joins TRBV25-1 to TRBJ1-4; D not certain. This CDR3 has 14 amino acids. The V end lost 5 bases, the J end lost 5 bases, and 12 bases lay between the germline ends. CDR1 MGHDK and CDR2 SYGVNS come from the germline V gene. In nucleotides, the CDR3 is TGTGCCAGCAGTCCCCGCCCGGGAAATGAAAAACTGTTTTTT. Encoded protein: CASSPRPGNEKLFF.

Within the sample, this clone is medium-sized. Additional DNA sequences in this sample encode the identical CDR3. V is TRBV29-1 and J is TRBJ2-1; 10 nucleotides agree with TRBD2. Germline CDR1 reads SQVTM; CDR2 reads ANQGSEA. Germline trimming cut 4 bases from V and 0 bases from J; bases unmatched to any gene: 12. The CDR3 covers 18 residues. The DNA of the CDR3 is TGCAGCGTTGTTGGCCTAGCGGGGGCCAGAAGCTCCTACAATGAGCAGTTCTTC. This sequence encodes CSVVGLAGARSSYNEQFF.

CDR3 in amino acids: CASSLDYTEAFF. The CDR3 DNA is TGCGCCAGCAGCTTGGACTACACTGAAGCTTTCTTT. The gene calls are TRBV5-1 and TRBJ1-1; D is undetermined. The CDR3 contains 12 residues. Trimming pared 0 bases from V and 3 bases from J, leaving 3 bases between. Germline loops: CDR1 SGHRS, CDR2 YFSETQ. The full variable domain, its missing parts supplied by reference TRBV5-1 and TRBJ1-1, is KAGVTQTPRYLIKTRGQQVTLSCSPISGHRSVSWYQQTPGQGLQFLFEYFSETQRNKGNFPGRFSGRQFSNSRSEMNVSTLELGDSALYLCASSLDYTEAFFGQGTRLTVV.

The chain links TRBV6-1 to TRBJ1-5; D remains unclear. V was pared by 2 bases and J by 9 bases, with 17 bases between. Germline V lookup: CDR1 MNHNS, CDR2 SASEGT. This CDR3 has 15 residues. The CDR3 region has the DNA TGTGCCAGCAGTGAAAGTGCAGGCCCCAAATCGCCCCAGCATTTT. This codes for CASSESAGPKSPQHF.

The chain combines TRBV6-1 with TRBJ2-5, with D possibly matching TRBD1 (6 bases). This CDR3 is 15 amino acids long. Germline loops: CDR1 MNHNS, CDR2 SASEGT. V shed 4 bases and J shed 2 bases, with 14 bases lying between them. CDR3 sequence (DNA): TGTGCCAGCAGTGTGTTTACAGGGCAGCAAGAGACCCAGTACTTC. Its translation is CASSVFTGQQETQYF.

This sequence joins TRBV28 and TRBJ2-7; tentative D call: TRBD1 (6 bases). CDR3 length equals 16 residues. V was cut by 7 bases and J by 1 base, with 20 bases left in between. CDR1 and CDR2 (germline): MDHEN, SYDVKM. For the CDR3, the DNA is TGTGCCAGCACCCCGGGGACATTCTTGCGTTCCTACGAGCAGTACTTC. It is translated as CASTPGTFLRSYEQYF. Supplemented by reference TRBV28 and TRBJ2-7, the full variable domain reads DVKVTQSSRYLVKRTGEKVFLECVQDMDHENMFWYRQDPGLGLRLIYFSYDVKMKEKGDIPEGYSVSREKKERFSLILESASTNQTSMYLCASTPGTFLRSYEQYFGPGTRLTVT.

This chain links TRBV4-1 with TRBJ2-7; 11 nucleotides agree with TRBD2. The germline V gene has CDR1 MGHRA and CDR2 YSYEKL. CDR3 length: 16 amino acids. Trimming cost V 1 base and J 4 bases; bases outside gene matches: 6. CDR3: CASSQGLAGGIYEQYF. For the CDR3, the DNA is TGCGCCAGCAGCCAAGGGCTAGCGGGGGGAATATACGAGCAGTACTTC.

The chain uses TRBV5-6 and TRBJ2-7; 13 nucleotides agree with TRBD2. In germline, CDR1 is SGHDT, CDR2 YYEEEE. The CDR3 contains 15 residues. V trimming: 4 bases; J trimming: 2 bases; junction bases outside the gene matches: 3. CDR3 sequence (DNA): TGTGCCAGCAGCAAACTAGCGGGGGGGACCTACGAGCAGTACTTC. Its protein product is CASSKLAGGTYEQYF.

The rearrangement links TRBV4-2 to TRBJ2-2, with 13 bases that match TRBD2. The length of the CDR3 is 17 residues. The ends lost 0 bases at V and 8 bases at J; junction bases unmatched: 6. CDR1 LGHNA and CDR2 YNFKEQ come from the germline V gene. The chain's CDR3 is CASSQEWTSGGMGELFF. The CDR3 region has the DNA TGTGCCAGCAGCCAAGAATGGACTAGCGGGGGAATGGGGGAGCTGTTTTTT.

The V and J genes are TRBV2 and TRBJ1-1; TRBD1 matches 8 bases. This CDR3 comprises 15 residues. Looked up from germline, CDR1 is SNHLY and CDR2 is FYNNEI. Trimming took 3 bases from V and 5 from J; bases not matched to a gene: 8. CDR3 nucleotide sequence: TGTGCCAGCAGTGACCCCGGACAGGGAAGGACTGAAGCTTTCTTT. Its translation is CASSDPGQGRTEAFF.

This clone was seen more than once but under ten times. CDR3 loop: CATRTGGSYEQYF. The CDR3 DNA is TGTGCCACCAGGACAGGGGGCTCCTACGAGCAGTACTTC. V usage is TRBV5-6 and J usage is TRBJ2-7, with 10 bases fitting TRBD1. The CDR3 has 13 residues. Germline values: CDR1 SGHDT, CDR2 YYEEEE. Unmatched junction bases numbered 3, after V lost 9 bases and J lost 0 bases.

V and J are TRBV7-9 and TRBJ2-7; D is unresolved. CDR1 and CDR2 (germline): SEHNR, FQNEAQ (reference sequence). The CDR3 is 13 amino acids. V was trimmed by 2 bases and J by 0 bases, leaving 5 bases between them. In DNA form, the CDR3 reads TGTGCCAGCAGCTTATACAGCTCCTACGAGCAGTACTTC. Residues: CASSLYSSYEQYF.

This chain connects TRBV10-3 to TRBJ2-7; 12 bases are shared with TRBD2. The CDR3 runs to 13 residues. The germline CDR1 and CDR2 sequences are ENHRY and SYGVKD. V gave up 9 bases and J gave up 1 base; unmatched junction bases: 1. The CDR3: CAIGLAGSYEQYF. The CDR3 region has the DNA TGTGCCATAGGACTAGCGGGATCCTACGAGCAGTACTTC.

The V call is TRBV9, the J call TRBJ2-7; 7 positions match TRBD1. Germline assignment: CDR1 SGDLS and CDR2 YYNGEE. The CDR3 runs 14 residues. The trim removed 8 bases at V and 0 bases at J, leaving 8 bases unmatched. In nucleotides, the CDR3 is TGTGCCAGTTCCACCGGGACAGCCTCCTACGAGCAGTACTTC. Its translation is CASSTGTASYEQYF.

This clone was counted between two and nine times. This chain connects TRBV18 to TRBJ1-5; no clear D gene. V was pared by 0 bases and J by 9 bases, with 12 bases between. This CDR3 spans 14 amino acids. Germline assignment: CDR1 KGHSH and CDR2 LQKENI. DNA of the CDR3: TGTGCCAGCTCACCACCGCACCCGGGAGGGCCCCAGCATTTT. Protein sequence: CASSPPHPGGPQHF.

This clone was recorded only once. The rearrangement links TRBV5-1 to TRBJ1-3, with D perhaps TRBD1 (5 bases). CDR1 SGHRS and CDR2 YFSETQ come from the germline V gene. The CDR3 runs to 14 residues. The ends were cut back, 5 bases at V and 3 bases at J, with 12 bases in the middle. The CDR3 nucleotides are TGCGCCAGCAGTAGCGGAGGACATGGAAACACCATATATTTT. Translating gives CASSSGGHGNTIYF.

The gene calls are TRBV5-1 and TRBJ1-2; TRBD1 aligns across 7 bases. The CDR3 extends over 13 amino acids. V shed 1 base and J 8 bases; nucleotides not matched to a gene: 5. Germline CDR1 is SGHRS and CDR2 is YFSETQ. This CDR3 reads CASSLTGEEGYTF. As DNA, the CDR3 is TGCGCCAGCAGCTTGACAGGGGAGGAGGGCTACACCTTC.